A selection of T cell receptor beta chains follows, all from one sample in a study of identifying expanded T cells in peripheral blood. TCRdb keeps only in-frame clones here, not all; method: immunoSEQ multiplex PCR. The sample consists of around 57,000 clones, 87% of them appearing once. Sequencing was carried out using blood. These receptor sequences come from a person aged 18 to 70 in good health. CDR3s include the opening cysteine and the closing phenylalanine or tryptophan. Fields, in order: J gene, clone size, D gene, V gene, CDR3 DNA, CDR3 protein. D genes are given only for firm matches. Rows give clone size only sometimes, using once, few, many, or a class for an expanded clone.

>TRBJ1-2|-|-|TRBV6-1
TGTGCCAGCAGTGGAAGCGAATATGGCTACACCTTC
CASSGSEYGYTF
>TRBJ1-2|-|-|TRBV30
TGTGCCTGGAGTGTACAGAGGGGGAATGGCTACACCTTC
CAWSVQRGNGYTF
>TRBJ1-5|-|-|TRBV2
TGTGCCAGCAGTGAGGGGCGCGTAGGAAATCAGCCCCAGCATTTT
CASSEGRVGNQPQHF
>TRBJ1-2|-|TRBD1|TRBV28
TGTGCCAGCAGTTTCCCCGGGACAGGGGATGGCTACACCTTC
CASSFPGTGDGYTF
>TRBJ2-3|-|-|TRBV7-2
TGTGCCAGCACCTCGCGGACTAGCACAGATACGCAGTATTTT
CASTSRTSTDTQYF
>TRBJ2-3|-|-|TRBV23-1
TGCGCCAGCGAGGTGACAGGTGCAGATACGCAGTATTTT
CASEVTGADTQYF
>TRBJ2-2|-|-|TRBV6-5
TGTGCCAGCAGCAGGAACACCGGGGAGCTGTTTTTT
CASSRNTGELFF
>TRBJ2-2|-|TRBD2|TRBV30
TGTGCCTGCACAGGCCCGGGACTAGTAGCCGGGGAGCTGTTTTTT
CACTGPGLVAGELFF
>TRBJ1-5|-|-|TRBV5-6
TGTGCCAGCAGAATAGGAACTCAGCCCCAGCATTTT
CASRIGTQPQHF
>TRBJ1-1|-|-|TRBV7-2
TGTGCCAGCAGCATTTTTCCCAGGGGCCGAAGAACTGAAGCTTTCTTT
CASSIFPRGRRTEAFF
>TRBJ2-3|once|TRBD2|TRBV7-6
TGTGCCAGCAGCTTTTGGGCTAGCGGAAGTGAACTCACAGATACGCAGTATTTT
CASSFWASGSELTDTQYF
>TRBJ2-2|-|-|TRBV27
TGTGCCAGCCGACTAGCCGGGGAGCTGTTTTTT
CASRLAGELFF
>TRBJ1-1|-|-|TRBV2
TGTGCCAGCAGTCGAAGCACGCAGAACACTGAAGCTTTCTTT
CASSRSTQNTEAFF
>TRBJ2-6|-|-|TRBV5-1
TGCGCCAGCAGCTTGGTGGGTTCTGGGGCCAACGTCCTGACTTTC
CASSLVGSGANVLTF
>TRBJ2-7|-|-|TRBV4-3
TGCGCCAGCAGCCAGTGCTCTCGCTGTACCTACGAGCAGTACTTC
CASSQCSRCTYEQYF
>TRBJ1-2|once|-|TRBV18
TGTGCCAGCTCACCGGGGGATGACTATGGCTACACCTTC
CASSPGDDYGYTF
>TRBJ2-2|-|TRBD1|TRBV5-6
TGTGCCAGCAGCCGACAGGGCGGCACCGGGGAGCTGTTTTTT
CASSRQGGTGELFF
>TRBJ2-2|-|TRBD1|TRBV9
TGTGCCAGCAGCGACAGGGGGCGCGTGTCCACCGGGGAGCTGTTTTTT
CASSDRGRVSTGELFF